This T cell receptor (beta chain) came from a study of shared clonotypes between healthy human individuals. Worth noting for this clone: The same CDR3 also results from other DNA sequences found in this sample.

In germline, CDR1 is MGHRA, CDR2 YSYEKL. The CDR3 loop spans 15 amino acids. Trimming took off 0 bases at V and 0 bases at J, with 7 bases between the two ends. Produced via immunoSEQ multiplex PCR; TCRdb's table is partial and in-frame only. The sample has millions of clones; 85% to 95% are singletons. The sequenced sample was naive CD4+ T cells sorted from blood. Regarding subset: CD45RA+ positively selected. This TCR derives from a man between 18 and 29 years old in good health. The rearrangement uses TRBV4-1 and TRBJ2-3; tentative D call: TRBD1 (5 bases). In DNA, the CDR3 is TGCGCCAGCAGCCAAGATGGGGCTAGCACAGATACGCAGTATTTT. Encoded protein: CASSQDGASTDTQYF.